The 28 T cell receptor beta chains presented below share a single source sample, sequenced in a study of T cells in localized non-small cell lung cancer. Some clones are missing from TCRdb's copy, which holds only in-frame ones; the method was immunoSEQ multiplex PCR. This table has some 1,700 clones, around 30% appearing once. Sequencing was performed on normal lung tissue next to the tumor, taken before any cancer treatment. The receptors derive from a male donor aged 60 or over with stage II squamous cell lung carcinoma.

This clone was seen a few times. Sequence at one end of the junction differs from germline and may be a read error. V is TRBV6-4 and J is TRBJ2-7; TRBD1 might be the D (6 bases). The CDR3 consists of 16 residues. Germline V gives CDR1 MRHNA, CDR2 SNTAGT. CDR3 in DNA: TGTGCCAGCAGTTACTCGTACGACGGGACAACTCCCGAGCAGTACTTC. This codes for CASSYSYDGTTPEQYF.

This clone was detected a few times. The chain links TRBV14 to TRBJ1-4, with 9 bases fitting TRBD1. CDR3 length: 15 amino acids. Looked up from germline, CDR1 is SGHDN and CDR2 is FVKESK. With 3 bases clipped from V and 4 bases from J, the junction kept 3 bases outside the gene matches. The CDR3 sequence: CASSQSGQGNEKLFF. DNA for the CDR3: TGTGCCAGCAGCCAGTCGGGACAGGGTAATGAAAAACTGTTTTTT.

This chain joins TRBV19 and TRBJ2-3, with TRBD2 matching 9 bases. The V and J ends lost 6 bases and 4 bases, in that order; junction bases with no gene match: 8. Germline V gene lookup returns CDR1 LNHDA and CDR2 SQIVND (reference sequence). The CDR3 spans 15 residues. CDR3 in DNA: TGTGCCAGTAGGGCGGGACTAGCTAGCGCAGATACGCAGTATTTT. Translating it yields CASRAGLASADTQYF.

This chain connects TRBV11-3 to TRBJ1-2; D is unresolved. Per the germline V gene, CDR1 is SGHNT and CDR2 is YENEEA. Deletions cut 3 bases from V and 3 bases from J, with 14 bases between. The CDR3 is made up of 15 amino acids. CDR3 protein: CASSFGANPHYGYTF. CDR3 DNA sequence: TGTGCCAGCAGCTTTGGTGCCAACCCCCACTATGGCTACACCTTC.

This chain connects TRBV30 to TRBJ2-1; D possibly corresponds to TRBD2 (6 bases). The CDR3 is 11 amino acids. Looked up from germline, CDR1 is GTSNPN and CDR2 is SVGIG (reference sequence). The ends were cut back, 7 bases at V and 6 bases at J, with 10 bases in the middle. The CDR3 is CASWDFNEQFF. For the CDR3, the DNA is TGTGCCTCCTGGGACTTCAATGAGCAGTTCTTC.

V usage is TRBV18 and J usage is TRBJ1-2; D ambiguous. Trimming cost V 3 bases and J 0 bases, with 8 bases left between them. This CDR3 contains 14 residues. Looked up from germline, CDR1 is KGHSH and CDR2 is LQKENI. CDR3 DNA sequence: TGTGCCAGCTCACCTTCCCCATCTAACTATGGCTACACCTTC. It specifies CASSPSPSNYGYTF. Supplemented by reference TRBV18 and TRBJ1-2, the full variable domain reads NAGVMQNPRHLVRRRGQEARLRCSPMKGHSHVYWYRQLPEEGLKFMVYLQKENIIDESGMPKERFSAEFPKEGPSILRIQQVVRGDSAAYFCASSPSPSNYGYTFGSGTRLTVV.

The chain recombines TRBV5-1 with TRBJ1-1, with 9 bases that match TRBD1. The length of the CDR3 is 15 residues. The ends lost 0 bases at V and 1 base at J; junction bases unmatched: 1. Per the germline V gene, CDR1 is SGHRS and CDR2 is YFSETQ. The CDR3 DNA sequence: TGCGCCAGCAGCTTGGACAGGGGGCCGAACACTGAAGCTTTCTTT. This translates into CASSLDRGPNTEAFF.

The rearrangement links TRBV6-8 to TRBJ2-3; TRBD2 aligns across 8 bases. Trimming took 4 bases from V and 0 from J; bases not matched to a gene: 12. Germline CDR1 MNHGY, CDR2 SAAAGT. CDR3 length equals 18 residues. The CDR3 bases are TGTGCCAGCAGTTCCCCATCTAGCGGGCAAGCTAGCACAGATACGCAGTATTTT. It specifies CASSSPSSGQASTDTQYF.

This chain connects TRBV6-8 to TRBJ1-3; D gene unclear. Trimming left V 5 bases short and J 0 bases short, with 20 bases between. CDR1 is MNHGY and CDR2 is SAAAGT in the germline V gene. The CDR3 sequence is 18 residues long. CDR3 region: CASSTSTRRAFSGNTIYF. The CDR3 DNA follows: TGTGCCAGCAGTACCTCTACCCGGCGAGCCTTCTCTGGAAACACCATATATTTT.

In its sample, this clone was seen a few times. The chain links TRBV6-8 to TRBJ2-1; D possibly corresponds to TRBD2 (6 bases). The V gene lost 4 bases and the J gene lost 0 bases, with 19 bases spanning the gap. Germline-derived CDR1 and CDR2 are MNHGY and SAAAGT. This CDR3 comprises 18 residues. This CDR3 reads CASSSVLVAGYSYNEQFF. The CDR3 DNA reads TGTGCCAGCAGTTCGGTGCTCGTGGCGGGGTACTCCTACAATGAGCAGTTCTTC.

The chain couples TRBV7-5 to TRBJ2-1; no check of the table's D call, TRBD2, against the DNA was made. TRBV7-5 is a pseudogene locus. The CDR3 is 15 residues long. CDR3 sequence (DNA): TGTGCCAGCAGCCAACTAGCGGGAGTCCGGAATGAGCAGTTCTTC. Translating gives CASSQLAGVRNEQFF.

J is TRBJ2-6 and V is TRBV9; TRBD2 matches 12 bases. V trimming: 0 bases; J trimming: 4 bases; junction bases outside the gene matches: 14. The CDR3 is 21 amino acids. Germline V gives CDR1 SGDLS, CDR2 YYNGEE. The CDR3 DNA sequence: TGTGCCAGCAGCGTAGCTACCCGGGCTAGCGGGAGGGCGTTGGGGGCCAACGTCCTGACTTTC. Protein product: CASSVATRASGRALGANVLTF.

This clone occurred a few times. The chain has TRBV7-2 and TRBJ2-7; the match to TRBD1 covers 8 bases. The CDR3 contains 13 residues. CDR1 is SGHTA, CDR2 FQGNSA, per germline. V trimming: 5 bases; J trimming: 7 bases; junction bases outside the gene matches: 7. CDR3 sequence reads: CASSMGQVREQYF. In nucleotides, the CDR3 is TGTGCCAGCAGCATGGGACAGGTCCGGGAGCAGTACTTC.

This clone is large. The rearrangement uses TRBV15 and TRBJ2-1; D perhaps matches TRBD1 (6 bases). The germline gives CDR1 LNHNV, CDR2 YYDKDF (reference sequence). The V and J ends lost 4 bases and 2 bases respectively, with 18 bases between them. The CDR3 sequence is 17 residues long. The CDR3 sequence: CATSKSDSPFAYNEQFF. In DNA form, the CDR3 reads TGTGCCACCAGCAAATCGGACAGCCCTTTTGCCTACAATGAGCAGTTCTTC.

This rearrangement joins TRBV28 to TRBJ1-4; D perhaps matches TRBD1 (6 bases). The CDR3 totals 15 residues. The V gene lost 3 bases and the J gene lost 7 bases, with 15 bases spanning the gap. CDR1 is MDHEN, CDR2 SYDVKM, per germline. CDR3 residues: CASSFMGARSEKLFF. The CDR3 nucleotides are TGTGCCAGCAGTTTTATGGGGGCGCGGTCTGAAAAACTGTTTTTT.

This chain joins TRBV5-1 and TRBJ2-7; 8 bases align to TRBD1. Trimming cost V 2 bases and J 1 base; bases outside gene matches: 8. Germline CDR1 is SGHRS and CDR2 is YFSETQ. The CDR3 is 16 residues long. This CDR3 reads CASSFGGTGFSYEQYF. CDR3 bases: TGCGCCAGCAGCTTTGGAGGGACAGGATTTTCCTACGAGCAGTACTTC.

The chain links TRBV9 to TRBJ1-5, with D unresolved. V lost 5 bases and J lost 4, with 10 bases in between. Germline CDR1 is SGDLS and CDR2 is YYNGEE. The CDR3 contains 13 residues. The CDR3 bases are TGTGCCAGCAGTTCCCAGGCTAATCAGCCCCAGCATTTT. The encoded protein is CASSSQANQPQHF.

CDR3: CASSLALAVVTGELFF. The CDR3 DNA sequence: TGCGCCAGCAGCTTGGCTCTAGCGGTTGTCACCGGGGAGCTGTTTTTT. The V gene is TRBV5-1, the J gene TRBJ2-2, with TRBD2 matching 7 bases. The length of the CDR3 is 16 residues. J gave up 4 bases and V 0 bases, and 6 bases lay outside the gene matches. Germline assignment: CDR1 SGHRS and CDR2 YFSETQ. The full variable domain, completed using reference TRBV5-1 and TRBJ2-2, is KAGVTQTPRYLIKTRGQQVTLSCSPISGHRSVSWYQQTPGQGLQFLFEYFSETQRNKGNFPGRFSGRQFSNSRSEMNVSTLELGDSALYLCASSLALAVVTGELFFGEGSRLTVL.

The CDR3 region is CASSLQTGGAGGEQFF. The CDR3 DNA sequence: TGTGCCAGCAGCCTCCAGACAGGGGGCGCGGGTGGGGAGCAGTTCTTC. The V gene is TRBV11-3, the J gene TRBJ2-1; TRBD1 aligns across 10 bases. The V segment lost 5 bases and the J segment 10 bases; nucleotides outside the gene matches: 14. There are 16 residues in the CDR3. Germline-derived CDR1 and CDR2 are SGHNT and YENEEA.

This clone was recorded a few times. The chain employs TRBV15 and TRBJ1-4; tentatively, D is TRBD1 (5 bases). This CDR3 spans 16 amino acids. Germline CDR1 is LNHNV and CDR2 is YYDKDF (reference sequence). Trimming took off 1 base at V and 4 bases at J, with 13 bases between the two ends. In nucleotides, the CDR3 is TGTGCCACCAGCAGAGGGGGACCGATTCTTAATGAAAAACTGTTTTTT. Residues: CATSRGGPILNEKLFF.

In its sample, this clone is medium-sized. This chain uses TRBV6-8 with TRBJ1-1; 8 bases fit TRBD1. Germline assignment: CDR1 MNHGY and CDR2 SAAAGT. V was clipped by 10 bases and J by 5 bases; unmatched bases: 15. There are 15 residues in the CDR3. This CDR3 is CAISENGQGWTEAFF. The CDR3 coding sequence is TGTGCCATCAGCGAAAACGGACAGGGATGGACTGAAGCTTTCTTT.

CDR3 nucleotide sequence: TGTGCCAGCTCACCACCGGGACCCTACGAGCAGTACTTC. Residues: CASSPPGPYEQYF. The chain recombines TRBV18 with TRBJ2-7, with D perhaps assigned TRBD1 or TRBD2 (5 bases each). Germline V gene data show CDR1 as KGHSH and CDR2 as LQKENI. V lost 0 bases, J lost 2 bases, and 5 bases lay in between. The CDR3 totals 13 residues.

CDR3 coding DNA: TGTGCCAGCACCCAGGATCGGGGGTGGAACACCGGGGAGCTGTTTTTT. Protein: CASTQDRGWNTGELFF. J is TRBJ2-2 and V is TRBV25-1, with D maybe TRBD2 (6 bases). The CDR3 is 16 residues long. Germline assignment: CDR1 MGHDK and CDR2 SYGVNS. V was trimmed by 7 bases and J by 1 base, leaving 16 bases between them. Full variable domain (rest looked up from reference TRBV25-1 and TRBJ2-2): EADIYQTPRYLVIGTGKKITLECSQTMGHDKMYWYQQDPGMELHLIHYSYGVNSTEKGDLSSESTVSRIRTEHFPLTLESARPSHTSQYLCASTQDRGWNTGELFFGEGSRLTVL.

The V gene is TRBV19, the J gene TRBJ2-2, with 10 bases identical to TRBD1. CDR3 size: 13 residues. The V and J ends lost 11 bases and 5 bases, in that order; junction bases with no gene match: 5. Germline V CDR1 and CDR2: LNHDA, SQIVND (reference sequence). The CDR3, as DNA: TGTGCCTCAGACAGGGGGCCGACCGGGGAGCTGTTTTTT. Translating gives CASDRGPTGELFF.

The table lists this clone with a few counts. The gene calls are TRBV9 and TRBJ1-6; D is ambiguous. The ends were cut back, 5 bases at V and 7 bases at J, with 7 bases in the middle. Germline V gives CDR1 SGDLS, CDR2 YYNGEE. The CDR3 totals 12 residues. DNA for the CDR3: TGTGCCAGCAGTGTCGGGAATTCACCCCTCCACTTT. Protein product: CASSVGNSPLHF.

The rearrangement links TRBV18 to TRBJ1-3; 11 positions agree with TRBD1. Germline values: CDR1 KGHSH, CDR2 LQKENI. The V gene end was trimmed by 3 bases and the J gene end by 7 bases; junction bases not matched to a gene: 8. This CDR3 has 16 residues. In nucleotides, the CDR3 is TGTGCCAGCTCACCTCCTGGACAGGGGGCGATCAACACCATATATTTT. Its protein is CASSPPGQGAINTIYF.

This clone came up a few times. J is TRBJ1-3 and V is TRBV6-8; D gene unclear. Germline values: CDR1 MNHGY, CDR2 SAAAGT. The germline V and J ends were trimmed by 7 bases and 1 base, with 11 bases remaining between them. The CDR3 sequence is 14 residues long. The CDR3 protein is CASTLVGSGNTIYF. The CDR3 DNA is TGTGCCAGCACTCTGGTGGGGTCTGGAAACACCATATATTTT.

The chain has TRBV11-3 and TRBJ2-6; 7 bases are shared with TRBD1. This CDR3 comprises 15 residues. The ends lost 5 bases at V and 0 bases at J; junction bases unmatched: 1. Germline loops: CDR1 SGHNT, CDR2 YENEEA. This CDR3 reads CASSRQGSGANVLTF. CDR3 DNA sequence: TGTGCCAGCAGCCGACAGGGCTCTGGGGCCAACGTCCTGACTTTC.